The sequence of this T cell receptor (beta chain) was determined in a study of a mutant IDH1 vaccine in newly diagnosed glioma. As for the study in general: The study gave patients eight vaccinations in weeks 1, 3, 5, 7, 11, 15, 19, 23. Of treated patients, 62.5% were men and 37.5% women, averaging around 40 years. Patients' prior therapy spanned radiotherapy, temozolomide, or both; most underwent both.

Remarks on this clone: The antigen is undetermined.

Trimming took off 3 bases at V and 2 bases at J, with 8 bases between the two ends. CDR1 is LGHNT, CDR2 FRNRAP, per germline. The CDR3 sequence is 13 residues long. Time point here: week 11, during vaccination. Doses consisted of 300 ug of mutant IDH1 20-mer peptide each, paired with topical imiquimod. TCRdb keeps only in-frame clones here, not all; method: immunoSEQ multiplex PCR. The table lists some 23,000 clones, roughly 72% of them singletons. This TCR was recovered from a man aged 18 to 29 with glioma. Some clones in this sample may be carry-over from other donors' samples. This chain uses TRBV12-5 with TRBJ2-7, with D tentatively TRBD2 (6 bases). The sample was peripheral blood mononuclear cells (PBMCs), taken from a glioma patient whose treatment included an IDH1 peptide vaccine. CDR3 nucleotides: TGTGCTAGTGGTTTATCGGGGGCCTACGAGCAGTACTTC. It yields the protein CASGLSGAYEQYF.